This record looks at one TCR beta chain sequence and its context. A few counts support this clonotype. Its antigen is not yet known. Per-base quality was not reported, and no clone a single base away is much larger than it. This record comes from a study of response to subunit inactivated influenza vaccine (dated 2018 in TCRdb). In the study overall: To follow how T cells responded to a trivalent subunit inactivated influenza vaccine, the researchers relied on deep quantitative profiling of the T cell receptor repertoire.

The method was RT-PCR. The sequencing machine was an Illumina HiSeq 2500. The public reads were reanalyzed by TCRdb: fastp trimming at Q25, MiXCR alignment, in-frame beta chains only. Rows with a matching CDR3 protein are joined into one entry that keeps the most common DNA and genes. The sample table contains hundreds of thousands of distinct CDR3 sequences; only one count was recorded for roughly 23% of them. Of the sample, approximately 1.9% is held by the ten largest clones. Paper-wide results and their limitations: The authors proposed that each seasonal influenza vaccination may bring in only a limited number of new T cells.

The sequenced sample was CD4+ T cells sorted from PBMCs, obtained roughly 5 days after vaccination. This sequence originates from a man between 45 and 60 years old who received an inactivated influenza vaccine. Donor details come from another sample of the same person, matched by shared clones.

The DNA reads TGCGCCAGCAGCCAAACCTCAGGGGTCAATTCACCCCTCCACTTT. Its protein reads: CASSQTSGVNSPLHF. The chain uses TRBV4-3 and TRBJ1-6, with TRBD1 as a weak D call on 6 bases. CDR1 and CDR2, looked up from the germline V gene, are LGHNA and YSLEER. The cysteine opens and the phenylalanine closes a CDR3 of 15 amino acids. The sequence is cut down to CDR3 DNA, 45 bases in frame from base 1. V drops 2 bases and J drops 7 bases, leaving 12 bases in between.